Shown below are 12 T cell receptor beta chains from a single sample sequenced in a study of T cell changes during pregnancy in multiple sclerosis. Repertoires were generated with immunoSEQ multiplex PCR, while TCRdb's copy carries only in-frame clones and drops some. The table lists some 54,000 clones, around 93% of them singletons, with under 2% in the top ten. Sequenced here: peripheral blood, sampled after pregnancy. The receptors were sampled from a female donor with multiple sclerosis, enrolled in a pregnancy study.

This chain uses TRBV18 with TRBJ2-1; 8 nucleotides line up with TRBD1. After removal of 2 bases from V and 2 bases from J, the junction contained 2 bases not matched to a gene. The CDR3 loop spans 15 amino acids. Germline V gene sequence: CDR1 KGHSH, CDR2 LQKENI. CDR3 nucleotides: TGTGCCAGCTCACCAGTACAGGGGGCCTACAATGAGCAGTTCTTC. Translation: CASSPVQGAYNEQFF.

The CDR3 sequence: CASSQDSRLQSTNEKLFF. CDR3 bases: TGTGCCAGCAGCCAAGATTCTCGCCTACAGTCAACTAATGAAAAACTGTTTTTT. This sequence joins TRBV4-2 and TRBJ1-4, with D unclear. CDR1 LGHNA and CDR2 YNFKEQ come from the germline V gene. The CDR3 is 18 residues long. Trimming took off 0 bases at V and 0 bases at J, with 14 bases between the two ends.

This sequence joins TRBV30 and TRBJ1-3; the D gene is possibly TRBD1 (6 bases). This CDR3 is 15 amino acids long. The V gene's germline CDR1 is GTSNPN and CDR2 SVGIG (reference sequence). The V end was cut by 4 bases, the J end by 3 bases, with 16 bases between. For the CDR3, the DNA is TGTGCCTGGATGTTGGACAGCACTTTTGGAAACACCATATATTTT. This sequence encodes CAWMLDSTFGNTIYF.

V is TRBV2 and J is TRBJ2-1; 10 nucleotides match TRBD2. J was trimmed by 4 bases and V by 4 bases; bases with no gene match: 7. Germline V lookup: CDR1 SNHLY, CDR2 FYNNEI. The CDR3 spans 16 residues. In nucleotides, the CDR3 is TGTGCCAGCAGTGGGAGACTAGCGGGTTCGTACAATGAGCAGTTCTTC. It encodes CASSGRLAGSYNEQFF.

The chain couples TRBV27 to TRBJ2-7; D is undetermined. This CDR3 spans 15 amino acids. In germline, CDR1 is MNHEY, CDR2 SMNVEV (reference sequence). The ends were cut back, 3 bases at V and 3 bases at J, with 15 bases in the middle. The CDR3 DNA follows: TGTGCCAGCAGTTTTGGGCAGAGTCCCATCTACGAGCAGTACTTC. As protein: CASSFGQSPIYEQYF.

The CDR3 here is CASSSHRGHEQFF. The CDR3 region has the DNA TGCGCCAGCAGCAGCCACAGGGGACATGAGCAGTTCTTC. The chain joins TRBV5-1 to TRBJ2-1, with 7 positions matching TRBD1. The CDR3 consists of 13 residues. The germline V gene encodes CDR1 SGHRS and CDR2 YFSETQ. Trimming at V came to 4 bases and at J to 8 bases, leaving 6 bases not matched to a gene.

V is TRBV2 and J is TRBJ2-1, with D uncertain. CDR1 SNHLY and CDR2 FYNNEI come from the germline V gene. The CDR3 length is 11 residues. Trimming removed 4 bases from V and 8 bases from J, with 6 bases in between. DNA for the CDR3: TGTGCCAGCAGTGTTCGGGATGAGCAGTTCTTC. Its translation is CASSVRDEQFF. Full variable domain (rest looked up from reference TRBV2 and TRBJ2-1): EPEVTQTPSHQVTQMGQEVILRCVPISNHLYFYWYRQILGQKVEFLVSFYNNEISEKSEIFDDQFSVERPDGSNFTLKIRSTKLEDSAMYFCASSVRDEQFFGPGTRLTVL.

The chain joins TRBV4-1 to TRBJ2-2, with TRBD2 as a possible D gene (5 bases). CDR3 length equals 15 residues. Trimming removed 2 bases from V and 4 bases from J, with 11 bases in between. Germline V lookup: CDR1 MGHRA, CDR2 YSYEKL. Here the CDR3 DNA reads TGCGCCAGCAGCCAACTAATAGGAGGCACCGGGGAGCTGTTTTTT. Translated, it gives CASSQLIGGTGELFF.

The V gene is TRBV7-9, the J gene TRBJ2-1, with TRBD2 matching over 7 bases. In germline, CDR1 is SEHNR, CDR2 FQNEAQ (reference sequence). V was pared by 5 bases and J by 4 bases, with 5 bases of the junction left unmatched. The CDR3 has 14 amino acids. The chain's CDR3 is CASSNGLDYNEQFF. The DNA of the CDR3 is TGTGCCAGCAGCAACGGACTAGATTACAATGAGCAGTTCTTC.

This chain joins TRBV25-1 and TRBJ2-5; maybe TRBD1 (6 bases). This CDR3 contains 13 residues. V dropped 1 base and J dropped 5 bases, with 8 bases sitting between them. CDR1 is MGHDK, CDR2 SYGVNS, per germline. The DNA for the CDR3 is TGTGCCAGCAGTGAATGGGGGCTGGAGACCCAGTACTTC. Its translation: CASSEWGLETQYF.

The chain links TRBV5-1 to TRBJ2-1; 7 bases line up with TRBD2. This CDR3 has 14 residues. Germline values: CDR1 SGHRS, CDR2 YFSETQ. Germline trimming cut 2 bases from V and 4 bases from J; bases unmatched to any gene: 3. The CDR3 reads CASSFSSGYNEQFF. CDR3 bases: TGCGCCAGCAGCTTTTCTAGCGGATACAATGAGCAGTTCTTC.

The chain carries TRBV7-2 and TRBJ2-1; 13 bases map to TRBD2. The J segment lost 0 bases and the V segment lost 1 base, leaving 6 bases of the junction unmatched. The germline gives CDR1 SGHTA, CDR2 FQGNSA. CDR3 length: 19 residues. CDR3 coding DNA: TGTGCCAGCAGCTTAGGCGGGACTAGCGGGGCCAGCTCCTACAATGAGCAGTTCTTC. It codes for CASSLGGTSGASSYNEQFF.